This T cell receptor beta chain was recorded in a study of T cell responses to AZD1222 COVID-19 vaccine. The protocol was immunoSEQ multiplex PCR, while the TCRdb copy is restricted to in-frame clones and leaves out a portion. The data contain more than 65,000 clones, about 90% of them seen just once; the ten biggest clones take up around 6.7%. Germline V gene data show CDR1 as SGHTA and CDR2 as FQGNSA. V lost 5 bases to trimming and J lost 0 bases; unmatched junction nucleotides: 13. This CDR3 is 19 amino acids long. This clonotype originated in an adult in good health. The V and J genes are TRBV7-2 and TRBJ1-5; 10 positions match TRBD1. This specimen consisted of peripheral blood, obtained on day 0 of AZD1222 vaccination. In DNA, the CDR3 is TGTGCCAGCAGCATCTCTTATCCCGGGACAGGGGATAGCAATCAGCCCCAGCATTTT. It is translated as CASSISYPGTGDSNQPQHF.